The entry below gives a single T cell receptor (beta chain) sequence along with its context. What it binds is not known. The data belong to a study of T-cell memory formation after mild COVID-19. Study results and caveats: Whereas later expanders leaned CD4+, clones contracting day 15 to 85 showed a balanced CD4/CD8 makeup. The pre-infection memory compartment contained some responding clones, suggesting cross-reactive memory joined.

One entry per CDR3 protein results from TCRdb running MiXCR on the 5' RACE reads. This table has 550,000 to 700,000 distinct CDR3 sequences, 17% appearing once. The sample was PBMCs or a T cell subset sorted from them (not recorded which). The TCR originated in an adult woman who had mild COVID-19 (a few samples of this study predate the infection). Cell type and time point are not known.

The CDR3 loop is CASSQDRTSGSLIADTDTQYF. CDR3 DNA: TGCGCCAGCAGCCAAGATCGAACTAGCGGGAGTTTGATTGCGGACACAGATACGCAGTATTTT. The chain recombines TRBV4-1 with TRBJ2-3; the match to TRBD2 covers 11 bases. V shed 0 bases, J shed 2 bases, and the junction held 16 bases outside the gene matches. Germline V gene lookup returns CDR1 MGHRA and CDR2 YSYEKL. This CDR3 has 21 amino acids.